The 8 T cell receptor beta chains below come from one sample, sequenced in a study of follicular helper T cells after annual influenza vaccination. Described time point: 2014-2015 season, pre-vaccination. Profiling relied on immunoSEQ multiplex PCR, and the TCRdb table lists in-frame clones only, not all of them. Of roughly 13,000 clones listed, 84% are singletons. The sequencing used CXCR5- memory CD4+ T cells sorted from blood, collected on the day of influenza vaccination. The receptors were sampled from an adult who received the influenza vaccine.

The V gene is TRBV4-1, the J gene TRBJ2-3, with 11 nucleotides matching TRBD2. From germline, CDR1 is MGHRA and CDR2 YSYEKL. CDR3 length equals 16 residues. V dropped 1 base and J dropped 3; count of bases not matched to a gene: 3. CDR3: CASSQVLAGGTDTQYF. The CDR3 coding sequence is TGCGCCAGCAGCCAAGTTTTAGCGGGGGGGACAGATACGCAGTATTTT.

The chain uses TRBV2 and TRBJ2-3; 14 nucleotides agree with TRBD2. Germline V gene lookup returns CDR1 SNHLY and CDR2 FYNNEI. CDR3 size: 20 residues. The V segment lost 6 bases and the J segment 3 bases; nucleotides outside the gene matches: 17. The CDR3 bases are TGTGCCAGCAGGGGTCCTCGAGGACTAGCGGGGGGAGCAGGGACAGATACGCAGTATTTT. Protein sequence: CASRGPRGLAGGAGTDTQYF.

This clone was counted a few times. Other nucleotide sequences from this sample produce the same CDR3. The chain joins TRBV5-6 to TRBJ1-2; D might be TRBD1 (6 bases). The CDR3 consists of 13 residues. The V end was cut by 2 bases, the J end by 5 bases, with 10 bases between. CDR1 SGHDT and CDR2 YYEEEE come from the germline V gene. CDR3 sequence reads: CASSLQGPYGYTF. CDR3 nucleotides: TGTGCCAGCAGCTTACAGGGTCCTTATGGCTACACCTTC.

This clone was counted only a few times. The V call is TRBV21-1, the J call TRBJ2-7; TRBD2 is taken as the D call from the table, unchecked against the DNA. TRBV21-1 represents a pseudogene. The CDR3 has 20 residues. The CDR3 protein is CASSKTAMRLAGVPTYEQYF. Here the CDR3 DNA reads TGTGCCAGCAGCAAAACAGCGATGAGGCTGGCCGGGGTCCCTACCTACGAGCAGTACTTC.

The rearrangement uses TRBV2 and TRBJ2-3, with 7 bases aligning to TRBD2. Per the germline V gene, CDR1 is SNHLY and CDR2 is FYNNEI. This CDR3 has 14 amino acids. V lost 10 bases to trimming and J lost 0 bases; unmatched junction nucleotides: 7. CDR3 nucleotide sequence: TGTGCCATCCGGCGGGGGACTAGCACAGATACGCAGTATTTT. It specifies CAIRRGTSTDTQYF. Full variable domain (missing parts from reference TRBV2 and TRBJ2-3): EPEVTQTPSHQVTQMGQEVILRCVPISNHLYFYWYRQILGQKVEFLVSFYNNEISEKSEIFDDQFSVERPDGSNFTLKIRSTKLEDSAMYFCAIRRGTSTDTQYFGPGTRLTVL.

The gene calls are TRBV12-2 and TRBJ2-7; the table gives TRBD2 as D, unverified against the DNA. TRBV12-2 is designated a pseudogene. The CDR3 contains 15 residues. The DNA of the CDR3 is TGTGCAAGTCGCTCTATAAAGCGATTACCTTTATCTTTTTACTTC. Residues: CASRSIKRLPLSFYF.

The J gene is TRBJ1-5, the V gene TRBV28; D remains ambiguous. Looked up from germline, CDR1 is MDHEN and CDR2 is SYDVKM. The CDR3 consists of 15 residues. Trimming took off 3 bases at V and 6 bases at J, with 15 bases between the two ends. The CDR3 reads CASSLRWVDRQPQHF. The CDR3 nucleotides read TGTGCCAGCAGTTTGCGCTGGGTGGATCGTCAGCCCCAGCATTTT.

The rearrangement joins TRBV2 to TRBJ2-1; unclear D gene. V gave up 6 bases and J gave up 5 bases, with 8 bases separating them. CDR1 and CDR2 from the germline V gene are SNHLY and FYNNEI. The CDR3 length is 12 residues. CDR3 in amino acids: CASRTPNNEQFF. The CDR3 DNA follows: TGTGCCAGCAGGACCCCTAACAATGAGCAGTTCTTC. Supplemented by reference TRBV2 and TRBJ2-1, the full variable domain reads EPEVTQTPSHQVTQMGQEVILRCVPISNHLYFYWYRQILGQKVEFLVSFYNNEISEKSEIFDDQFSVERPDGSNFTLKIRSTKLEDSAMYFCASRTPNNEQFFGPGTRLTVL.